The 32 T cell receptor beta chains below come from one sample, sequenced in a study of shared clonotypes between healthy human individuals. Using immunoSEQ multiplex PCR, the repertoire was profiled, and TCRdb retains in-frame clones only, with some absent. Of around 2,000,000 clones detected, about 92% appear once; the ten largest clones hold more than 1.5%. Naive CD8 cells lacked CD45RO and underwent positive selection for CCR7, leaving out terminally differentiated effector memory CD45RA+ cells. The sequenced sample was naive CD8+ T cells from PBMCs. These receptors originate from a man in his late teens or twenties in good health. Some clones in this sample may be carry-over from other donors' samples.

This clone is a singleton in its sample. The rearrangement uses TRBV14 and TRBJ2-7; no clear D gene. V gave up 0 bases and J gave up 6 bases, with 9 bases separating them. Germline CDR1 reads SGHDN; CDR2 reads FVKESK. This CDR3 has 13 amino acids. The chain's CDR3 is CASSQDFRGEQYF. The CDR3 region has the DNA TGTGCCAGCAGCCAAGATTTCAGAGGCGAGCAGTACTTC. Full variable domain (remainder filled in from reference TRBV14 and TRBJ2-7): EAGVTQFPSHSVIEKGQTVTLRCDPISGHDNLYWYRRVMGKEIKFLLHFVKESKQDESGMPNNRFLAERTGGTYSTLKVQPAELEDSGVYFCASSQDFRGEQYFGPGTRLTVT.

The chain joins TRBV9 to TRBJ1-1; TRBD1 matches 7 bases. Per the germline V gene, CDR1 is SGDLS and CDR2 is YYNGEE. The CDR3 is 15 amino acids. V lost 3 bases and J lost 2; bases outside the gene matches: 7. CDR3 loop: CASSEWDRLNTEAFF. For the CDR3, the DNA is TGTGCCAGCAGCGAGTGGGACAGACTAAACACTGAAGCTTTCTTT.

V gene TRBV28 combines with J gene TRBJ2-2, with D possibly matching TRBD2 (6 bases). The CDR3 totals 17 residues. Germline CDR1 MDHEN, CDR2 SYDVKM. V lost 3 bases to trimming and J lost 9 bases, with 23 bases between them. The CDR3 DNA is TGTGCCAGCAGTTTGTTCCGCGGGGCTAAGGGTGCCCGGGAGCTGTTTTTT. This translates into CASSLFRGAKGARELFF.

This chain uses TRBV15 with TRBJ2-1; 7 bases agree with TRBD1. Trimming cost V 2 bases and J 3 bases; bases outside gene matches: 7. The CDR3 has 16 amino acids. The germline gives CDR1 LNHNV, CDR2 YYDKDF (reference sequence). The CDR3 DNA is TGTGCCACCAGCAGACTTACAGGGGTTAGCTACAATGAGCAGTTCTTC. Protein: CATSRLTGVSYNEQFF.

V and J are TRBV5-1 and TRBJ2-1; TRBD2 aligns across 13 bases. This CDR3 has 15 residues. The ends lost 3 bases at V and 5 bases at J; junction bases unmatched: 2. Germline CDR1 SGHRS, CDR2 YFSETQ. The CDR3 protein is CASSSLAGGDNEQFF. The CDR3 nucleotides are TGCGCCAGCAGCTCACTAGCGGGAGGGGACAATGAGCAGTTCTTC.

In this sample, this clone turned up a few times. The chain carries TRBV28 and TRBJ1-1; no clear D gene. Germline loops: CDR1 MDHEN, CDR2 SYDVKM. The CDR3 runs to 15 residues. V was cut by 6 bases and J by 3 bases, with 17 bases left in between. The CDR3 coding sequence is TGTGCCAGCAGGACGGACTTCTTTAAGCACACTGAAGCTTTCTTT. It codes for CASRTDFFKHTEAFF. Combining the CDR3 with reference TRBV28 and TRBJ1-1 gives the whole variable domain DVKVTQSSRYLVKRTGEKVFLECVQDMDHENMFWYRQDPGLGLRLIYFSYDVKMKEKGDIPEGYSVSREKKERFSLILESASTNQTSMYLCASRTDFFKHTEAFFGQGTRLTVV.

The rearrangement joins TRBV5-6 to TRBJ2-7, with a tentative D call TRBD1 (5 bases). The CDR3 contains 16 residues. Trimming removed 0 bases from V and 5 bases from J, with 18 bases in between. Germline CDR1 SGHDT, CDR2 YYEEEE. In nucleotides, the CDR3 is TGTGCCAGCAGCTTGGGGACGGCGTGGCAGGGCCACGAGCAGTACTTC. Translation gives CASSLGTAWQGHEQYF.

The chain employs TRBV7-9 and TRBJ1-4, with D perhaps TRBD1 (6 bases). The germline V gene has CDR1 SEHNR and CDR2 FQNEAQ (reference sequence). V was trimmed by 5 bases and J by 8 bases, leaving 15 bases between them. The CDR3 loop spans 14 amino acids. The CDR3 region is CASSPRRQDEKLFF. In nucleotides, the CDR3 is TGTGCCAGCAGCCCCAGACGACAGGACGAAAAACTGTTTTTT.

The V call is TRBV19, the J call TRBJ1-1, with TRBD1 identical over 7 bases. The CDR3 is 15 amino acids. The V segment lost 5 bases and the J segment 1 base; nucleotides outside the gene matches: 7. Germline CDR1 LNHDA, CDR2 SQIVND (reference sequence). The CDR3 reads CASSSRQGRNTEAFF. As DNA, the CDR3 is TGTGCCAGTAGTTCGCGACAGGGCCGGAACACTGAAGCTTTCTTT.

The V gene is TRBV7-7, the J gene TRBJ2-7, with TRBD1 identical over 11 bases. V shed 5 bases, J shed 6 bases, and the junction held 6 bases outside the gene matches. The CDR3 contains 14 residues. The V gene's germline CDR1 is SSHAT and CDR2 FNYEAQ (reference sequence). CDR3 DNA: TGTGCCAGCAGCCCTGGACAGGGGGCGACCGAGCAGTACTTC. It yields the protein CASSPGQGATEQYF.

V usage is TRBV4-2 and J usage is TRBJ2-7; TRBD2 might be the D (5 bases). This CDR3 has 15 residues. Looked up from germline, CDR1 is LGHNA and CDR2 is YNFKEQ. The V and J ends lost 1 base and 3 bases respectively, with 13 bases between them. The CDR3 DNA is TGTGCCAGCAGCCAAGTACGACATGAGGGCTACGAGCAGTACTTC. Protein sequence: CASSQVRHEGYEQYF.

This clone was found once. V usage is TRBV9 and J usage is TRBJ2-7; 8 bases line up with TRBD1. This CDR3 spans 17 amino acids. The V gene end was trimmed by 0 bases and the J gene end by 1 base; junction bases not matched to a gene: 9. Per the germline V gene, CDR1 is SGDLS and CDR2 is YYNGEE. This CDR3 is CASSVGPTGVESYEQYF. In DNA form, the CDR3 reads TGTGCCAGCAGCGTAGGACCGACAGGGGTCGAATCCTACGAGCAGTACTTC. The full variable domain, rest sourced from reference TRBV9 and TRBJ2-7, is DSGVTQTPKHLITATGQRVTLRCSPRSGDLSVYWYQQSLDQGLQFLIQYYNGEERAKGNILERFSAQQFPDLHSELNLSSLELGDSALYFCASSVGPTGVESYEQYFGPGTRLTVT.

The V and J genes are TRBV9 and TRBJ1-5, with unresolved D. V lost 0 bases and J 6 bases, leaving 7 bases between the germline ends. The germline gives CDR1 SGDLS, CDR2 YYNGEE. This CDR3 is built from 13 residues. The CDR3 nucleotides read TGTGCCAGCAGCGTAGCCTCTGGTCAGCCCCAGCATTTT. Translation: CASSVASGQPQHF.

CDR3: CASGQGAFTPSIFDEQFF. The DNA of the CDR3 is TGTGCCAGCGGACAGGGGGCATTTACCCCATCGATATTCGATGAGCAGTTCTTC. V and J are TRBV9 and TRBJ2-1; TRBD1 aligns across 11 bases. Germline V gene data show CDR1 as SGDLS and CDR2 as YYNGEE. The V and J ends lost 7 bases and 8 bases, in that order; junction bases with no gene match: 20. This CDR3 spans 18 amino acids.

The V gene is TRBV7-6, the J gene TRBJ1-1, with unresolved D. Germline V gene lookup returns CDR1 SGHVS and CDR2 FNYEAQ. Deletions cut 6 bases from V and 4 bases from J, with 9 bases between. This CDR3 region has 12 residues. The CDR3 here is CASRPMGTEAFF. As DNA, the CDR3 is TGTGCCAGCAGGCCGATGGGCACTGAAGCTTTCTTT.

The chain has TRBV28 and TRBJ2-7; the D call may be TRBD1 or TRBD2 (5 bases each). The CDR3 is 13 residues long. Trimming cost V 6 bases and J 2 bases, with 11 bases left between them. Germline CDR1 MDHEN, CDR2 SYDVKM. The CDR3 sequence: CASRAGTTYEQYF. Here the CDR3 DNA reads TGTGCCAGCAGAGCCGGGACGACCTACGAGCAGTACTTC.

About this clone: Other DNA sequences in this sample translate to the same CDR3. V is TRBV27 and J is TRBJ2-7; no definite D call. V was pared by 2 bases and J by 0 bases, with 8 bases between. CDR3 size: 14 residues. Germline-derived CDR1 and CDR2 are MNHEY and SMNVEV (reference sequence). Here the CDR3 DNA reads TGTGCCAGCAGTTTAACGCGGAGCTCCTACGAGCAGTACTTC. Its protein product is CASSLTRSSYEQYF.

The chain is built from TRBV29-1 and TRBJ1-2; the D gene is possibly TRBD1 (5 bases). The CDR3 extends over 14 amino acids. Trimming stripped 7 bases from V and 8 bases from J, with 23 bases between. Germline-derived CDR1 and CDR2 are SQVTM and ANQGSEA. The CDR3 protein is CSALDWGVNAGYTF. The CDR3 nucleotides are TGCAGCGCACTCGACTGGGGGGTAAACGCGGGCTACACCTTC.

This clone occurred a few times. The chain uses TRBV19 and TRBJ1-2; D gene uncertain. Trimming left V 7 bases short and J 4 bases short, with 10 bases between. Germline-derived CDR1 and CDR2 are LNHDA and SQIVND (reference sequence). CDR3 length: 12 residues. CDR3: CASTRPGYGYTF. Here the CDR3 DNA reads TGTGCCAGTACCAGACCAGGCTATGGCTACACCTTC.

The gene calls are TRBV19 and TRBJ2-1, with a possible D match to TRBD1 (5 bases). Germline V gene sequence: CDR1 LNHDA, CDR2 SQIVND (reference sequence). The CDR3 covers 13 residues. The V and J ends lost 8 bases and 0 bases respectively, with 8 bases between them. The CDR3 bases are TGTGCCAGTGGGGCTAGCTCCTACAATGAGCAGTTCTTC. Translating it yields CASGASSYNEQFF. Based on the CDR3 plus reference TRBV19 and TRBJ2-1, the full variable domain is DGGITQSPKYLFRKEGQNVTLSCEQNLNHDAMYWYRQDPGQGLRLIYYSQIVNDFQKGDIAEGYSVSREKKESFPLTVTSAQKNPTAFYLCASGASSYNEQFFGPGTRLTVL.

The chain uses TRBV14 and TRBJ2-5; weak D call: TRBD2 (5 bases). The CDR3 length is 13 residues. The V gene's germline CDR1 is SGHDN and CDR2 FVKESK. Trimming stripped 4 bases from V and 1 base from J, with 7 bases between. The chain's CDR3 is CASSPEGQETQYF. The CDR3 DNA reads as TGTGCCAGCAGCCCCGAGGGCCAAGAGACCCAGTACTTC. Full variable domain (outside the CDR3, taken from reference TRBV14 and TRBJ2-5): EAGVTQFPSHSVIEKGQTVTLRCDPISGHDNLYWYRRVMGKEIKFLLHFVKESKQDESGMPNNRFLAERTGGTYSTLKVQPAELEDSGVYFCASSPEGQETQYFGPGTRLLVL.

The CDR3 coding sequence is TGCGCCAGCGAACAGGGGATCGGCTATGAGCAGTTCTTC. It specifies CASEQGIGYEQFF. The chain joins TRBV5-1 to TRBJ2-1; 7 bases line up with TRBD1. CDR3 length: 13 residues. Germline lookup yields CDR1 SGHRS and CDR2 YFSETQ. Unmatched junction bases numbered 9, after V lost 7 bases and J lost 8 bases.

This clone appeared a few times. This chain uses TRBV27 with TRBJ1-1, with unresolved D. V lost 7 bases and J lost 1, with 16 bases in between. Germline V CDR1 and CDR2: MNHEY, SMNVEV (reference sequence). The CDR3 runs 15 residues. The CDR3 sequence: CASISSWTTNTEAFF. CDR3 sequence (DNA): TGTGCCAGCATTTCTAGCTGGACGACGAACACTGAAGCTTTCTTT.

This chain joins TRBV6-1 and TRBJ2-5; 9 bases align to TRBD2. J lost 2 bases, V lost 4 bases, and 5 bases had no gene match. The germline gives CDR1 MNHNS, CDR2 SASEGT. The CDR3 runs 15 residues. CDR3 in amino acids: CASSVVAGEQETQYF. CDR3 nucleotide sequence: TGTGCCAGCAGTGTGGTAGCGGGAGAACAAGAGACCCAGTACTTC.

Regarding this clone: The sample holds other DNA sequences that translate to the same CDR3. V is TRBV5-8 and J is TRBJ2-2; 14 bases are a match to TRBD2. The CDR3 sequence is 16 residues long. V lost 4 bases to trimming and J lost 4 bases; unmatched junction nucleotides: 3. CDR1 and CDR2 (germline): SGHTS, YDEGEE. CDR3 nucleotides: TGTGCCAGCAGCCCGGGACTAGCGGGAGTCACCGGGGAGCTGTTTTTT. Its translation is CASSPGLAGVTGELFF. Together with reference TRBV5-8 and TRBJ2-2, the CDR3 gives the full variable domain: EAGVTQSPTHLIKTRGQQATLRCSPISGHTSVYWYQQALGLGLQFLLWYDEGEERNRGNFPPRFSGRQFPNYSSELNVNALELEDSALYLCASSPGLAGVTGELFFGEGSRLTVL.

The chain couples TRBV10-3 to TRBJ2-7; D might be TRBD1 (7 bases). The V end lost 0 bases, the J end lost 3 bases, and 12 bases lay between the germline ends. Germline CDR1 reads ENHRY; CDR2 reads SYGVKD. CDR3 length equals 15 residues. The CDR3 DNA reads TGTGCCATCAGTGAGTCGGGGGGACAGCTCTACGAGCAGTACTTC. This sequence encodes CAISESGGQLYEQYF.

V gene TRBV28 combines with J gene TRBJ1-2; no clear D. In germline, CDR1 is MDHEN, CDR2 SYDVKM. V was pared by 8 bases and J by 0 bases, with 4 bases between. This CDR3 is 11 amino acids long. DNA of the CDR3: TGTGCCAGCGGGGCTAACTATGGCTACACCTTC. Amino acids: CASGANYGYTF.

The CDR3 DNA sequence: TGTGCCACCAACCCGGGACTCTCTGGGGGCTCCTACAATGAGCAGTTCTTC. This sequence encodes CATNPGLSGGSYNEQFF. The V call is TRBV28, the J call TRBJ2-1; tentative D call: TRBD2 (6 bases). Germline V gene sequence: CDR1 MDHEN, CDR2 SYDVKM. CDR3 length: 17 amino acids. Trimming took off 10 bases at V and 0 bases at J, with 22 bases between the two ends. Filled out from reference TRBV28 and TRBJ2-1, the complete variable domain reads DVKVTQSSRYLVKRTGEKVFLECVQDMDHENMFWYRQDPGLGLRLIYFSYDVKMKEKGDIPEGYSVSREKKERFSLILESASTNQTSMYLCATNPGLSGGSYNEQFFGPGTRLTVL.

For this clone: Other DNA sequences of this sample code for an identical CDR3. The chain uses TRBV4-1 and TRBJ1-5, with D uncertain. The CDR3 runs 14 residues. Germline V gene data show CDR1 as MGHRA and CDR2 as YSYEKL. V shed 4 bases and J shed 4 bases, with 11 bases lying between them. The CDR3 loop is CASSPRQGNQPQHF. CDR3 coding DNA: TGCGCCAGCAGCCCTAGGCAAGGAAATCAGCCCCAGCATTTT.

In regard to this clone: The same CDR3 also results from other DNA sequences found in this sample. This chain links TRBV9 with TRBJ2-1; D is uncertain. Deletions cut 4 bases from V and 3 bases from J, with 11 bases between. CDR1 and CDR2 from the germline V gene are SGDLS and YYNGEE. This CDR3 has 14 amino acids. CDR3 loop: CASSPRGSYNEQFF. In DNA form, the CDR3 reads TGTGCCAGCAGCCCCCGCGGCAGCTACAATGAGCAGTTCTTC.

The chain links TRBV11-2 to TRBJ2-7, with 11 bases aligning to TRBD2. J was trimmed by 3 bases and V by 4 bases; bases with no gene match: 8. CDR1 and CDR2 (germline): SGHAT, FQNNGV. The CDR3 is 16 residues long. The CDR3 reads CASSYPGLAEHYEQYF. Written as DNA, the CDR3 is TGTGCCAGCAGCTACCCGGGACTAGCGGAACACTACGAGCAGTACTTC.

This chain links TRBV6-4 with TRBJ1-2; the match to TRBD1 covers 7 bases. CDR1 is MRHNA, CDR2 SNTAGT, per germline. J gave up 2 bases and V 2 bases, and 8 bases lay outside the gene matches. CDR3 length equals 16 residues. DNA for the CDR3: TGTGCCAGCAGTGACATGAGACAGGGACGGAACTATGGCTACACCTTC. The encoded protein is CASSDMRQGRNYGYTF.